Listed here are 23 T cell receptor beta chains from one sample, sequenced in a study of T cell repertoires in cytomegalovirus infection. TCRdb ran MiXCR on the reads and lists one entry per CDR3 protein. This table has 740,000 or so distinct CDR3 sequences, roughly 36% appearing once. The sequencing sample was made of PBMCs. The receptor source for this set is a human donor in good health (CMV status not recorded). Some clones in this sample may be carry-over from other donors' samples.

This clonotype was seen more than once but under ten times. This chain joins TRBV6-5 and TRBJ2-3; maybe TRBD2 (5 bases). Germline assignment: CDR1 MNHEY and CDR2 SVGAGI. Deletions cut 0 bases from V and 0 bases from J, with 10 bases between. This CDR3 comprises 16 residues. The CDR3 DNA reads as TGTGCCAGCAGTTACTCGGAGGAGGCTAGCACAGATACGCAGTATTTT. Translated, it gives CASSYSEEASTDTQYF.

This clonotype was picked up a small number of times. This sequence joins TRBV7-2 and TRBJ2-1; either TRBD1 or TRBD2 may fit D (5 bases each). This CDR3 comprises 14 residues. The V gene's germline CDR1 is SGHTA and CDR2 FQGNSA. Trimming took off 6 bases at V and 4 bases at J, with 13 bases between the two ends. The CDR3 coding sequence is TGTGCCAGCAGGACCCTAGAGGGGTACAATGAGCAGTTCTTC. Protein product: CASRTLEGYNEQFF. Full variable domain (rest looked up from reference TRBV7-2 and TRBJ2-1): GAGVSQSPSNKVTEKGKDVELRCDPISGHTALYWYRQSLGQGLEFLIYFQGNSAPDKSGLPSDRFSAERTGGSVSTLTIQRTQQEDSAVYLCASRTLEGYNEQFFGPGTRLTVL.

The rearrangement uses TRBV7-9 and TRBJ1-1; unclear D gene. The CDR3 totals 17 residues. Looked up from germline, CDR1 is SEHNR and CDR2 is FQNEAQ (reference sequence). The V gene lost 5 bases and the J gene lost 0 bases, with 19 bases spanning the gap. The CDR3 coding sequence is TGTGCCAGCAGCATACCTGGTGGAATTTCGATGAACACTGAAGCTTTCTTT. Its protein is CASSIPGGISMNTEAFF. Together with reference TRBV7-9 and TRBJ1-1, the CDR3 gives the full variable domain: DTGVSQNPRHKITKRGQNVTFRCDPISEHNRLYWYRQTLGQGPEFLTYFQNEAQLEKSRLLSDRFSAERPKGSFSTLEIQRTEQGDSAMYLCASSIPGGISMNTEAFFGQGTRLTVV.

This clonotype was observed a handful of times. The genes are TRBV28 and TRBJ2-5; tentatively, D is TRBD2 (5 bases). The CDR3 covers 16 residues. The V gene's germline CDR1 is MDHEN and CDR2 SYDVKM. Deletions cut 4 bases from V and 7 bases from J, with 22 bases between. The CDR3 protein is CASSSPSLLAEGTQYF. CDR3 in DNA: TGTGCCAGCAGTTCCCCGTCATTACTTGCCGAGGGGACCCAGTACTTC. The variable domain in full, with the rest retrieved from reference TRBV28 and TRBJ2-5, is DVKVTQSSRYLVKRTGEKVFLECVQDMDHENMFWYRQDPGLGLRLIYFSYDVKMKEKGDIPEGYSVSREKKERFSLILESASTNQTSMYLCASSSPSLLAEGTQYFGPGTRLLVL.

The chain couples TRBV28 to TRBJ2-7; a weak D match, TRBD2 (5 bases). Trimming removed 5 bases at V and 1 base at J, with 18 bases between. CDR3 length: 16 residues. CDR1 is MDHEN, CDR2 SYDVKM, per germline. The CDR3 spells CASSIGPGSLSYEQYF. DNA for the CDR3: TGTGCCAGCAGTATAGGACCGGGGTCTCTTTCCTACGAGCAGTACTTC.

V and J are TRBV20-1 and TRBJ2-5, with no clear D. V lost 5 bases, J lost 7 bases, and 23 bases lay in between. From germline, CDR1 is DFQATT and CDR2 SNEGSKA (reference sequence). This CDR3 is 15 amino acids long. CDR3 sequence (DNA): TGCAGTGCTGTTGCGAGTAGCCGAGGTCCTGGGACCCAGTACTTC. Translation gives CSAVASSRGPGTQYF.

About this clonotype: The junction shows a germline mismatch at one end, possibly a read error. J is TRBJ2-2 and V is TRBV6-5; D possibly matches TRBD1 or TRBD2 (6 bases each). CDR1 is MNHEY and CDR2 is SVGAGI in the germline V gene. This CDR3 contains 15 residues. In DNA form, the CDR3 reads TGTGCCAGCAGCGAAGAACAGGGCGGGACCGGGGATCTGTTTTTT. Translated, it gives CASSEEQGGTGDLFF.

Turning to this clonotype: An end of the junction differs from the germline gene, which may be a read error. The V gene is TRBV7-2, the J gene TRBJ1-1, with 7 bases lining up with TRBD1. CDR1 is SGHTA, CDR2 FQGNSA, per germline. The CDR3 totals 13 residues. The CDR3 DNA follows: TGTGCCAGCAGGGGACAGTTGAACACTGAAGCTTTATTT. This codes for CASRGQLNTEALF.

The chain couples TRBV7-8 to TRBJ1-5; D is unclear. The CDR3 loop spans 15 amino acids. Trimming took 6 bases from V and 5 from J, leaving 17 bases between them. Per the germline V gene, CDR1 is SGHVS and CDR2 is FQNEAQ. CDR3 sequence (DNA): TGTGCCAGCAGTTTGGCTGTCGGGAACGATCAGCCCCAGCATTTT. Amino acids: CASSLAVGNDQPQHF. The whole variable domain, filled in from reference TRBV7-8 and TRBJ1-5, reads GAGVSQSPRYKVAKRGQDVALRCDPISGHVSLFWYQQALGQGPEFLTYFQNEAQLDKSGLPSDRFFAERPEGSVSTLKIQRTQQEDSAVYLCASSLAVGNDQPQHFGDGTRLSIL.

With regard to this clonotype: A read error is likely, as this CDR3 ends without the conserved phenylalanine or tryptophan. The chain joins TRBV6-1 to TRBJ1-5; tentatively, D is TRBD1 (5 bases). V was shortened by 4 bases and J by 6 bases, with 16 bases between the two germline ends. The CDR3 runs to 15 residues. Germline CDR1 reads MNHNS; CDR2 reads SASEGT. The CDR3 loop is CASSVRLGGGQPQHC. The CDR3 DNA reads TGTGCCAGCAGTGTACGCCTCGGGGGTGGTCAGCCCCAGCATTGT.

CDR3 bases: TGTGCCAGCAGTTCACTAACAGCGGGGGGGCCGAGAGATACGCAGTATTTT. Translating gives CASSSLTAGGPRDTQYF. This chain uses TRBV27 with TRBJ2-3, with 10 nucleotides matching TRBD2. The CDR3 length is 17 residues. From germline, CDR1 is MNHEY and CDR2 SMNVEV (reference sequence). The V gene end was trimmed by 4 bases and the J gene end by 5 bases; junction bases not matched to a gene: 12.

J is TRBJ2-7 and V is TRBV30; D not certain. The CDR3 loop spans 15 amino acids. Per the germline V gene, CDR1 is GTSNPN and CDR2 is SVGIG (reference sequence). The ends were cut back, 0 bases at V and 0 bases at J, with 12 bases in the middle. CDR3 nucleotide sequence: TGTGCCTGGAGTGTATTCGGGTCGGGCTCCTACGAGCAGTACTTC. The encoded protein is CAWSVFGSGSYEQYF.

The J gene is TRBJ1-5, the V gene TRBV12-3 or TRBV12-4; no clear D gene. Between the trimmed V and J ends, which lost 9 bases and 2 bases, there was a span of 11 bases. This CDR3 is built from 13 residues. The CDR3 region has the DNA TGTGCCAGTGGGTGGGGTGGCAATCAGCCCCAGCATTTT. Translation: CASGWGGNQPQHF.

This clonotype was found many times. This chain links TRBV28 with TRBJ2-5; D gene ambiguous. CDR1 MDHEN and CDR2 SYDVKM come from the germline V gene. Deletions cut 2 bases from V and 7 bases from J, with 11 bases between. The CDR3 covers 13 residues. The DNA for the CDR3 is TGTGCCAGCAGTTTACAAACCCGAGGGACCCAGTACTTC. This codes for CASSLQTRGTQYF.

This clonotype was counted only a few times. The chain joins TRBV6-1 to TRBJ2-3; no clear D gene. CDR3 size: 14 residues. The V end was cut by 2 bases, the J end by 2 bases, with 8 bases between. Germline CDR1 and CDR2: MNHNS and SASEGT. CDR3 sequence reads: CASSESVLTDTQYF. The CDR3 coding sequence is TGTGCCAGCAGTGAAAGTGTACTCACAGATACGCAGTATTTT.

The chain joins TRBV2 to TRBJ1-5, with 8 bases identical to TRBD1. CDR3 length: 14 amino acids. Germline lookup yields CDR1 SNHLY and CDR2 FYNNEI. After removal of 5 bases from V and 9 bases from J, the junction contained 9 bases not matched to a gene. The chain's CDR3 is CASSTTGANAPQHF. In DNA, the CDR3 is TGTGCCAGCAGTACGACAGGGGCCAATGCGCCCCAGCATTTT.

This clonotype came up once. Its ends do not fully match the called genes, so a read error is possible. V gene TRBV9 combines with J gene TRBJ2-7; D is perhaps TRBD1 (6 bases). Germline values: CDR1 SGDLS, CDR2 YYNGEE. This CDR3 contains 14 residues. The CDR3 region is CASRRGHREGEQSF. The CDR3 coding sequence is TGTGCCAGCAGGAGGGGACACCGCGAGGGCGAGCAGTCCTTC.

This clonotype was counted once. The junction does not match germline at one end; this may be a read error. V gene TRBV12-3 or TRBV12-4 combines with J gene TRBJ1-2, with D possibly matching TRBD1 (5 bases). The CDR3 loop spans 13 amino acids. The CDR3 here is CASSLDQGSSYSF. The DNA for the CDR3 is TGTGCCAGCAGTTTAGACCAGGGTTCCAGCTACAGCTTC.

As regards this clonotype: One junction end disagrees with the germline gene, perhaps due to a read error. The chain has TRBV7-4 and TRBJ2-6; D uncertain. This CDR3 contains 13 residues. CDR1 is SGHVT and CDR2 is SQSDAQ in the germline V gene. Written as DNA, the CDR3 is TGTGCCAGAAGCTTCACAGGGGCCAACGTCCTGACTTTC. Its translation is CARSFTGANVLTF.

This clonotype has just a few counts. The gene calls are TRBV6-2 or TRBV6-3 and TRBJ2-1; 8 nucleotides line up with TRBD2. V shed 5 bases and J 7 bases; nucleotides not matched to a gene: 7. Germline loops: CDR1 MNHEY, CDR2 SVGEGT. The CDR3 length is 14 residues. The CDR3 loop is CASSDERELNEQFF. The CDR3 DNA follows: TGTGCCAGCAGTGATGAGCGGGAGCTTAATGAGCAGTTCTTC.

This clonotype turned up a few times. V is TRBV19 and J is TRBJ1-2; D is unresolved. The germline V gene has CDR1 LNHDA and CDR2 SQIVND (reference sequence). The V end lost 1 base, the J end lost 2 bases, and 8 bases lay between the germline ends. This CDR3 comprises 14 residues. CDR3 region: CASSIVGANYGYTF. For the CDR3, the DNA is TGTGCCAGTAGTATAGTAGGAGCGAACTATGGCTACACCTTC.

This clonotype was recorded a few times. CDR3 coding DNA: TGTGCCAGCAGTGTCCCGGGACTAGCGGGCACAGATACGCAGTATTTT. This encodes CASSVPGLAGTDTQYF. The chain joins TRBV28 to TRBJ2-3, with 11 bases lining up with TRBD2. The CDR3 length is 16 residues. V dropped 5 bases and J dropped 1; count of bases not matched to a gene: 5. In germline, CDR1 is MDHEN, CDR2 SYDVKM.

This clonotype was seen just once. The V and J genes are TRBV19 and TRBJ2-7; D possibly corresponds to TRBD1 (6 bases). V was cut by 4 bases and J by 6 bases, with 22 bases left in between. The CDR3 consists of 16 residues. The germline CDR1 and CDR2 sequences are LNHDA and SQIVND (reference sequence). As DNA, the CDR3 is TGTGCCAGTAGTACACCCGGGACACCTAAGCCCTGCGAGCAGTACTTC. Amino acid sequence: CASSTPGTPKPCEQYF.